Described below is a single TCR beta chain sequence and its context. These data come from a study of blood T cell repertoires in COVID-19. This CDR3 region has 17 residues. Trimming cost V 1 base and J 4 bases; bases outside gene matches: 9. Germline loops: CDR1 SGHVS, CDR2 FNYEAQ. As originally analysed: Counts of nucleated cells, estimated from reference gene primer amplification, were obtained. The assay was immunoSEQ multiplex PCR, and TCRdb's table has in-frame clones only and misses some. D and trimming come from the DNA, and the V and J calls and clone size come from that table. Seen here are roughly 410,000 clones, more than 75% observed once, and the top ten hold 2.3%.

Material: peripheral blood. V and J are TRBV7-6 and TRBJ2-3; TRBD2 agrees at 9 bases. This sequence originates from a woman aged 55-75 years with COVID-19, enrolled during active disease. In DNA form, the CDR3 reads TGTGCCAGCAGCTTAGAAGGTAGCGGGGGAAGCGCAGATACGCAGTATTTT. This codes for CASSLEGSGGSADTQYF.